This T cell receptor (beta chain) was sequenced in a study of T cells in Graves' hyperthyroidism and ophthalmopathy. Amplified TCR beta CDR3 regions came from RNA transcripts. HTBI primers were used for first-round RT-PCR of the TCR CDR3. TCRdb reanalysed the multiplex PCR reads using MiXCR and keeps one entry per CDR3 protein. The sample carries about 520,000 distinct CDR3 sequences, approximately 25% recorded once. This TCR was sampled from a woman aged 25 to 39 with Graves' ophthalmopathy. Sequencing used blood.

CDR3 sequence (DNA): TGTGCCATTTACGACAGGGAAGCCGGGGAGCTGTTTTTT. Translated: CAIYDREAGELFF. The rearrangement links TRBV24-1 to TRBJ2-2; 7 bases line up with TRBD1. Germline values: CDR1 KGHDR, CDR2 SFDVKD. The length of the CDR3 is 13 residues. V shed 11 bases, J shed 6 bases, and the junction held 8 bases outside the gene matches.